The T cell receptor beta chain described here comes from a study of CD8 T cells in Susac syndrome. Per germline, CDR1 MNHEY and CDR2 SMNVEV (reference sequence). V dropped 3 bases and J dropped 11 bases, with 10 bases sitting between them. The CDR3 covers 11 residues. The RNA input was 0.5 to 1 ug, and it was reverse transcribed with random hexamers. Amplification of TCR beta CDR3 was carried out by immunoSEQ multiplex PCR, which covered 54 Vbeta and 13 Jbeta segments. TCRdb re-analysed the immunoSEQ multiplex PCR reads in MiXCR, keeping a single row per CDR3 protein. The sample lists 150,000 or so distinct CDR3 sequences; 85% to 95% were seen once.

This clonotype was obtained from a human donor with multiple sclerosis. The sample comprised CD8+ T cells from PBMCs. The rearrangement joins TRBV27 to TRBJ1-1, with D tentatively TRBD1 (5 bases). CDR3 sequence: CASSFRGEAFF. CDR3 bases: TGTGCCAGCAGTTTTCGGGGGGAGGCTTTCTTT.